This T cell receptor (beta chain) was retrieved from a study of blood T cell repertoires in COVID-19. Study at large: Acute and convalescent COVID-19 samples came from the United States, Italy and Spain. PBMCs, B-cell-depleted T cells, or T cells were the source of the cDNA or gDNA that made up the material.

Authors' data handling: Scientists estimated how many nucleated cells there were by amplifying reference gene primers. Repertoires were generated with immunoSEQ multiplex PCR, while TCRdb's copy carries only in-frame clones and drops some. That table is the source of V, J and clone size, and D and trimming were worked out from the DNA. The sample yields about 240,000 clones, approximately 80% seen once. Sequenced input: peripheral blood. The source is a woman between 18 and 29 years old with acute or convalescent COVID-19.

CDR3 DNA: TGTGCCAGCAGTGAAACGGGCAGGGGGGTAAACACCATATATTTT. Amino acid sequence: CASSETGRGVNTIYF. This rearrangement joins TRBV6-1 to TRBJ1-3; TRBD1 aligns across 7 bases. V lost 2 bases and J lost 6; bases outside the gene matches: 7. Germline values: CDR1 MNHNS, CDR2 SASEGT. This CDR3 is built from 15 residues.